This T cell receptor beta chain was sequenced during a study of shared clonotypes between healthy human individuals. Study at large: Participating donors consisted of two women and a few men aged 18 to 49.

This CDR3 is built from 16 residues. CDR1 and CDR2 (germline): SQVTM, ANQGSEA. V lost 1 base and J lost 0; bases outside the gene matches: 2. Both subsets, CD45RA+ naive and CD45RA-negative memory, were split from the CD4+ cells. Some clones are missing from TCRdb's copy, which holds only in-frame ones; the method was immunoSEQ multiplex PCR. The sample holds about 1 million clones, more than 75% seen once. Sequencing used memory CD4+ T cells from PBMCs. Subset specified: CD45RA-negative fraction. The TCR originated in a man between 18 and 35 years old in good health. Some clones in this sample may be carry-over from other donors' samples. The chain combines TRBV29-1 with TRBJ2-7, with 14 bases that match TRBD2. DNA for the CDR3: TGCAGCGTTGAAGGACTAGCGGGAGGGTACTCCTACGAGCAGTACTTC. Encoded protein: CSVEGLAGGYSYEQYF.